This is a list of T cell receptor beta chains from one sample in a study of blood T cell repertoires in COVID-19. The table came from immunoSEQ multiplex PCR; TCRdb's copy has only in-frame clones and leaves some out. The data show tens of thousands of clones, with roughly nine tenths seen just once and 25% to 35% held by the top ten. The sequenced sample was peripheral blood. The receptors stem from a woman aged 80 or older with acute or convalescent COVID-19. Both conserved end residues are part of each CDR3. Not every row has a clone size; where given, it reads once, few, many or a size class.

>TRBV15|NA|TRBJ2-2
CATSRKRTRIDKAGELFF
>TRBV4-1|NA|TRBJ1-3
CASSQGMLAGGSGNTIYF
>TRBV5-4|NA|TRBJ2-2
CASSLQGFGELFF
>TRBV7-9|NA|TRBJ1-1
CASRATGLTAFF
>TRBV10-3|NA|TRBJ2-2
CAISEGGVNTGELFF
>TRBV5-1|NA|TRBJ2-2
CASSLGTSGGPTGELFF
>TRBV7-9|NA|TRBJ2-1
CASSFTSGAFNEQFF
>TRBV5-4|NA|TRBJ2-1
CASASDGGGATTEQFF
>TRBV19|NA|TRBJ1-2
CASSRGNYGYTF
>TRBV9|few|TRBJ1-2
CASTKPGGYTF
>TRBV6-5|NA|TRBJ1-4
CASSYSSNRVGEKLFF
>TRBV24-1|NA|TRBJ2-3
CATSDRLGSLADTQYF
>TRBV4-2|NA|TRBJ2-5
CASSQWLAGLQETQYF
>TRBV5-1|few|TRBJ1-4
CASSGDIGLEKLFF
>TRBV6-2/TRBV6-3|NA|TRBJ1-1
CASSYGGNTEAFF
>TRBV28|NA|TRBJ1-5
CASSVGTPIRPQHF
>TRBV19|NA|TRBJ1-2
CASSTFDRGHGYTF
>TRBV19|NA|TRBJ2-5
CASATMAVETQYF
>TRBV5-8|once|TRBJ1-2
CASSPGLPDYTF
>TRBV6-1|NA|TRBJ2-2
CASSESSGGKAGELFF
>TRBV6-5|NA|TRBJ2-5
CASSNPGEGKETQYF
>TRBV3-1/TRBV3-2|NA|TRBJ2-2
CASSQQANTGELFF
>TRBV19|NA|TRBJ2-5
CASSRVASGGVETQYF
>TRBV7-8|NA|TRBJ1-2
CASSRQGKDGYGYTF
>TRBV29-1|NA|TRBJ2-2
CSVAGWDFSVNTGELFF
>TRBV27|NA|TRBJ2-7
CASRDRGGSSYEQYF
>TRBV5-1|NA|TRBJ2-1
CASSSPGGVPGSDEQFF
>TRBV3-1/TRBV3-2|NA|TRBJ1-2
CASSHGARAGGYTF
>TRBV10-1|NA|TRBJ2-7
CASGTSEYEQYF
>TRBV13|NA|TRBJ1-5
CASSFRGTGNQPQHF
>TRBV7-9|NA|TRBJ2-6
CASSLLQGLLSGANVLTF
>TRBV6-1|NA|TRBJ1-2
CASSELQTGGYTF
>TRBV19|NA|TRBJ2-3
CASKGLASTDTQYF
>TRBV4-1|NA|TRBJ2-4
CASSLLEESNIQYF
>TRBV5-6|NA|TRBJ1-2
CASSLEAGSYGYTF
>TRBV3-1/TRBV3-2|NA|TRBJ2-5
CASSPRLAGVSQETQYF
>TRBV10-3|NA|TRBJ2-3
CATFSGGPWDDTQYF
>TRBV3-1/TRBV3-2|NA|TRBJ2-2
CASSPTSGGSGELFF
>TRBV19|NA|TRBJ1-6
CASAQGSNSPLHF
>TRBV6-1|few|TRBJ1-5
CASSGNRVGQGLNNQPQHF
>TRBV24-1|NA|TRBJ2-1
CATRDRGYNEQFF
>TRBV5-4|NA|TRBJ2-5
CASSRGGNQETQYF
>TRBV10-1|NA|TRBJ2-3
CATTPGFAGGTTDTQYF
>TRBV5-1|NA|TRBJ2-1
CASSFRLAGENEQFF
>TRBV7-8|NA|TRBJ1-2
CASSLARVNYGYTF
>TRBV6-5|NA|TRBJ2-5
CASSYGLSGRQETQYF
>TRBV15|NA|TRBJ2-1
CATSSVYEQFF
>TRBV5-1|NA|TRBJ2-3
CASSLQGTDTQYF
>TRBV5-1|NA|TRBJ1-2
CASSLDGAGYGYTF
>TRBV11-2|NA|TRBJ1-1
CASSLDHPTEAFF